These 27 T cell receptor beta chains came from one sample sequenced in a study of blood T cell repertoires in COVID-19. Method: immunoSEQ multiplex PCR; TCRdb's copy keeps in-frame clones and lacks some. This sample has about 130,000 clones; roughly 79% occur once, and the top ten carry around 18%. Sequencing input: peripheral blood. The receptors stem from a man older than 75 with acute or convalescent COVID-19.

This chain connects TRBV5-1 to TRBJ2-5; TRBD1 agrees at 7 bases. Germline values: CDR1 SGHRS, CDR2 YFSETQ. J was trimmed by 5 bases and V by 3 bases; bases with no gene match: 7. CDR3 length equals 14 residues. The DNA of the CDR3 is TGCGCCAGCAGCTCATGGGACAGTGGCGAGACCCAGTACTTC. It codes for CASSSWDSGETQYF.

In its sample, this clone is large. This chain connects TRBV10-2 to TRBJ1-2; D is unclear. Germline V gene sequence: CDR1 WSHSY, CDR2 SAAADI. The CDR3 is 15 residues long. Trimming stripped 3 bases from V and 0 bases from J, with 11 bases between. The CDR3 region is CASSEFSTTNYGYTF. CDR3 bases: TGCGCCAGCAGTGAATTCAGCACTACTAACTATGGCTACACCTTC.

The chain is built from TRBV6-2 or TRBV6-3 and TRBJ1-1; D ambiguous. The V gene lost 6 bases and the J gene lost 3 bases, with 11 bases spanning the gap. There are 13 residues in the CDR3. Germline V CDR1 and CDR2: MNHEY, SVGEGT. DNA for the CDR3: TGTGCCAGCAGCGGCGCGGGGTACACTGAAGCTTTCTTT. Protein product: CASSGAGYTEAFF.

The chain carries TRBV29-1 and TRBJ2-1, with D perhaps TRBD2 (5 bases). Per germline, CDR1 SQVTM and CDR2 ANQGSEA. The V end lost 7 bases, the J end lost 1 base, and 8 bases lay between the germline ends. The CDR3 runs 12 residues. The CDR3 DNA follows: TGCAGCGCCACGGGATCCTACAATGAGCAGTTCTTC. It specifies CSATGSYNEQFF.

This clone has only one observation. The chain has TRBV21-1 and TRBJ1-4; the D call TRBD1 from the table was never checked on the DNA. TRBV21-1 is listed as a pseudogene. CDR3 size: 15 residues. CDR3 sequence reads: CATKVGHATNEKLFF. CDR3 nucleotide sequence: TGTGCCACCAAGGTGGGACATGCAACTAATGAAAAACTGTTTTTT.

The chain combines TRBV10-3 with TRBJ2-7; D possibly corresponds to TRBD2 (6 bases). The CDR3 consists of 16 residues. Trimming left V 6 bases short and J 0 bases short, with 18 bases between. Looked up from germline, CDR1 is ENHRY and CDR2 is SYGVKD. CDR3 DNA sequence: TGTGCCATCAGCAGAATAAACATGGGAGGCTCCTACGAGCAGTACTTC. Translation: CAISRINMGGSYEQYF.

The chain recombines TRBV2 with TRBJ2-2; TRBD1 matches at 8 bases. V was clipped by 4 bases and J by 3 bases; unmatched bases: 4. The CDR3 has 15 amino acids. Looked up from germline, CDR1 is SNHLY and CDR2 is FYNNEI. The DNA of the CDR3 is TGTGCCAGCAGTGCTAACAGGGGGGACACCGGGGAGCTGTTTTTT. Translation: CASSANRGDTGELFF.

This clone was counted a single time. The CDR3 region has the DNA TGTGCCAGCAGTTACTATCGAGCCACTGAAGCTTTCTTT. Translating it yields CASSYYRATEAFF. The chain combines TRBV6-5 with TRBJ1-1; D not certain. The CDR3 has 13 amino acids. V was cut by 1 base and J by 4 bases, with 7 bases left in between. The germline V gene has CDR1 MNHEY and CDR2 SVGAGI.

V gene TRBV13 combines with J gene TRBJ2-5, with D unclear. The CDR3 consists of 14 residues. V lost 3 bases, J lost 5 bases, and 13 bases lay in between. Germline lookup yields CDR1 PRHDT and CDR2 FYEKMQ (reference sequence). The CDR3 sequence is CASSLYPLRETQYF. DNA for the CDR3: TGTGCCAGCAGCTTGTACCCTCTCAGGGAGACCCAGTACTTC.

This clone was counted a single time. The chain uses TRBV28 and TRBJ1-1, with 8 bases lining up with TRBD1. J was trimmed by 0 bases and V by 5 bases; bases with no gene match: 2. CDR3 length: 14 amino acids. Looked up from germline, CDR1 is MDHEN and CDR2 is SYDVKM. This CDR3 reads CASSRTGMNTEAFF. CDR3 in DNA: TGTGCCAGCAGTAGGACAGGGATGAACACTGAAGCTTTCTTT.

The chain has TRBV3-1 (or the pseudogene TRBV3-2) and TRBJ2-3, with 9 bases matching TRBD1. The CDR3 length is 15 residues. V lost 4 bases to trimming and J lost 3 bases; unmatched junction nucleotides: 5. Germline V gene lookup returns CDR1 LGHDT and CDR2 YNNKEL (reference sequence). This CDR3 reads CASSPGTGRTDTQYF. CDR3 sequence (DNA): TGTGCCAGCAGCCCGGGGACAGGGAGGACAGATACGCAGTATTTT.

This clone was observed a handful of times. V gene TRBV5-6 combines with J gene TRBJ2-1; 9 positions match TRBD2. Germline CDR1 is SGHDT and CDR2 is YYEEEE. The CDR3 runs 13 residues. V was pared by 4 bases and J by 8 bases, with 4 bases of the junction left unmatched. The CDR3 sequence is CASSRLAVYEQFF. The CDR3 DNA follows: TGTGCCAGCAGCCGACTAGCGGTCTATGAGCAGTTCTTC.

The chain combines TRBV25-1 with TRBJ2-3; 9 bases are a match to TRBD2. The CDR3 runs to 18 residues. With 0 bases clipped from V and 2 bases from J, the junction kept 9 bases outside the gene matches. Germline V gene sequence: CDR1 MGHDK, CDR2 SYGVNS. The CDR3 bases are TGTGCCAGCAGTGAATATTTACTTAGCGGGGGTAACACAGATACGCAGTATTTT. This encodes CASSEYLLSGGNTDTQYF. Full variable domain (rest looked up from reference TRBV25-1 and TRBJ2-3): EADIYQTPRYLVIGTGKKITLECSQTMGHDKMYWYQQDPGMELHLIHYSYGVNSTEKGDLSSESTVSRIRTEHFPLTLESARPSHTSQYLCASSEYLLSGGNTDTQYFGPGTRLTVL.

Concerning this clone itself: Different DNA sequences within this sample yield the same CDR3. CDR3 sequence reads: CASRPGITGELFF. The CDR3 nucleotides read TGTGCCAGCAGACCAGGAATCACCGGGGAGCTGTTTTTT. The chain uses TRBV2 and TRBJ2-2; D gene ambiguous. This CDR3 contains 13 residues. The germline CDR1 and CDR2 sequences are SNHLY and FYNNEI. The V and J ends lost 6 bases and 4 bases respectively, with 9 bases between them. Supplemented by reference TRBV2 and TRBJ2-2, the full variable domain reads EPEVTQTPSHQVTQMGQEVILRCVPISNHLYFYWYRQILGQKVEFLVSFYNNEISEKSEIFDDQFSVERPDGSNFTLKIRSTKLEDSAMYFCASRPGITGELFFGEGSRLTVL.

This chain joins TRBV9 and TRBJ2-5, with TRBD1 as a possible D gene (5 bases). V was pared by 3 bases and J by 5 bases, with 20 bases between. CDR1 and CDR2 from the germline V gene are SGDLS and YYNGEE. There are 16 residues in the CDR3. The CDR3 DNA reads TGTGCCAGCAGCGGCCTCCTGGGCAGGGTCGCGGAGACCCAGTACTTC. It codes for CASSGLLGRVAETQYF. The full variable domain, rest sourced from reference TRBV9 and TRBJ2-5, is DSGVTQTPKHLITATGQRVTLRCSPRSGDLSVYWYQQSLDQGLQFLIQYYNGEERAKGNILERFSAQQFPDLHSELNLSSLELGDSALYFCASSGLLGRVAETQYFGPGTRLLVL.

The rearrangement joins TRBV6-5 to TRBJ2-7; perhaps TRBD1 as D (5 bases). CDR3 size: 13 residues. CDR1 and CDR2 (germline): MNHEY, SVGAGI. V was trimmed by 7 bases and J by 3 bases, leaving 13 bases between them. This CDR3 reads CASKGVGSYEQYF. Written as DNA, the CDR3 is TGTGCCAGCAAAGGGGTTGGCAGCTACGAGCAGTACTTC.

V usage is TRBV6-5 and J usage is TRBJ1-5; tentatively, D is TRBD1 (6 bases). Germline V gives CDR1 MNHEY, CDR2 SVGAGI. V lost 5 bases and J 3 bases, leaving 8 bases between the germline ends. This CDR3 has 13 amino acids. The CDR3 loop is CASSTGNNQPQHF. CDR3 DNA sequence: TGTGCCAGCAGTACAGGGAACAATCAGCCCCAGCATTTT.

This clone was recorded only once. The V and J genes are TRBV2 and TRBJ2-7; 11 bases fit TRBD2. The germline V gene has CDR1 SNHLY and CDR2 FYNNEI. The CDR3 has 13 amino acids. The V gene end was trimmed by 8 bases and the J gene end by 3 bases; junction bases not matched to a gene: 3. The CDR3 loop is CASHTSGGYEQYF. The CDR3 DNA follows: TGTGCCAGCCATACTAGCGGGGGCTACGAGCAGTACTTC.

This chain connects TRBV2 to TRBJ1-2, with 10 bases aligning to TRBD1. This CDR3 region has 14 residues. Germline V gene lookup returns CDR1 SNHLY and CDR2 FYNNEI. Losses at the gene ends were 7 bases for V and 2 bases for J; bases not matched to a gene: 4. The CDR3 nucleotides read TGTGCCAGCACTCGGACAGGGGGAAACTATGGCTACACCTTC. It encodes CASTRTGGNYGYTF.

The chain recombines TRBV5-1 with TRBJ2-7, with 7 bases identical to TRBD1. The CDR3 sequence is 14 residues long. V shed 0 bases, J shed 6 bases, and the junction held 6 bases outside the gene matches. Germline CDR1 is SGHRS and CDR2 is YFSETQ. DNA for the CDR3: TGCGCCAGCAGCTTGGCCAGGGGGTTTAGCGAGCAGTACTTC. Its translation: CASSLARGFSEQYF.

The V and J genes are TRBV2 and TRBJ1-5; weak D call: TRBD1 (5 bases). Germline CDR1 SNHLY, CDR2 FYNNEI. The ends were cut back, 6 bases at V and 7 bases at J, with 16 bases in the middle. The CDR3 has 14 residues. CDR3 DNA: TGTGCCAGCAGCCTTCTAGGGGCAGAGCAGCCCCAGCATTTT. Amino acid sequence: CASSLLGAEQPQHF.

There are a few counts of this clone. In DNA, the CDR3 is TGTGCCAGCGTCCCTGACATGAACACCGGGGAGCTGTTTTTT. This translates into CASVPDMNTGELFF. The chain couples TRBV7-2 to TRBJ2-2; no firm D call. V was clipped by 8 bases and J by 1 base, with 11 bases between them. The CDR3 covers 14 residues. The germline CDR1 and CDR2 sequences are SGHTA and FQGNSA.

This clone was found a few times. The CDR3 nucleotides are TGCGCCAGCAGCTTCGAGCTAGCGGGGGGGCGATCAACGTCGGTCATAAATGAGCAGTTCTTC. Its translation is CASSFELAGGRSTSVINEQFF. The gene calls are TRBV5-1 and TRBJ2-1, with 12 bases lining up with TRBD2. This CDR3 is built from 21 residues. J lost 7 bases, V lost 2 bases, and 22 bases had no gene match. From germline, CDR1 is SGHRS and CDR2 YFSETQ.

This chain uses TRBV5-6 with TRBJ1-5, with TRBD1 matching 7 bases. In germline, CDR1 is SGHDT, CDR2 YYEEEE. J was trimmed by 4 bases and V by 3 bases; bases with no gene match: 10. The CDR3 extends over 16 amino acids. The CDR3 DNA follows: TGTGCCAGCAGCTCCCAAGGGGGCGGAGGTAATCAGCCCCAGCATTTT. It specifies CASSSQGGGGNQPQHF.

The chain employs TRBV29-1 and TRBJ2-7, with D possibly matching TRBD1 (6 bases). This CDR3 is 11 amino acids long. V gave up 8 bases and J gave up 3 bases, with 11 bases separating them. Germline CDR1 SQVTM, CDR2 ANQGSEA. The CDR3 DNA is TGCAGCATCCGGGACAACTACGAGCAGTACTTC. Protein product: CSIRDNYEQYF.

This clone was recorded only once. The rearrangement links TRBV12-3 or TRBV12-4 to TRBJ1-2, with unresolved D. This CDR3 contains 13 residues. V was clipped by 5 bases and J by 8 bases, with 15 bases between them. The CDR3 loop is CASSTFSGNGYTF. The CDR3 DNA reads as TGTGCCAGCAGTACCTTTTCCGGGAACGGCTACACCTTC.

The rearrangement joins TRBV11-2 to TRBJ1-2; D is unresolved. Germline V gene lookup returns CDR1 SGHAT and CDR2 FQNNGV. The length of the CDR3 is 13 residues. The ends were cut back, 10 bases at V and 0 bases at J, with 12 bases in the middle. CDR3 sequence reads: CATRAAANYGYTF. The CDR3 DNA is TGTGCCACGCGGGCGGCAGCTAACTATGGCTACACCTTC.